This T cell receptor (beta chain) came from a study of shared clonotypes between healthy human individuals. TCRdb keeps only in-frame clones here, not all; method: immunoSEQ multiplex PCR. The table has approximately 1.9 million clones, 80% to 95% seen once. From germline, CDR1 is MNHNS and CDR2 SASEGT. V lost 10 bases to trimming and J lost 10 bases, with 19 bases between them. This CDR3 contains 12 residues. Terminally differentiated effector memory CD45RA+ cells were excluded from the naive CD8 cells, which were CD45RO-negative and positively selected for CCR7. The gene calls are TRBV6-1 and TRBJ1-1; D gene uncertain. The clonotype originates from a young man in good health. Some clones in this sample may be carry-over from other donors' samples. The sample consisted of naive CD8+ T cells from PBMCs. Written as DNA, the CDR3 is TGTGCCACCCTACACCTTTCCGGTGGAGCTTTCTTT. Translation gives CATLHLSGGAFF.